Each of the 9 T cell receptor beta chains below was sequenced from the same sample in a study of beta chain features in type 1 diabetes (dated by TCRdb to 2016 to 2019). The receptor library was made with the immunoSEQ multiplex PCR assay. The High Capacity cDNA Reverse Transcription Kit was used to reverse transcribe all of the isolated RNA, meaning that expressed TCRB transcripts were what got sequenced. Imported from immuneACCESS, the table was reduced by TCRdb to in-frame sequences with V and J called. These copies leave out some clones; in studies compared against another copy, an unresolved V gene accounts for under half, and the cause of the remainder is not known. Recorded for this sample are roughly 400,000 clones; about 15% of them occurred a single time. The ten biggest clones cover roughly 0.038% of the sample. What was sequenced was naive CD4+ T cells from blood. The sample's cell subset or site label is to be understood as: true naive CD4+ T cells. The receptors were sampled from a man younger than 40 in good health.

This clone has a handful of counts. The gene calls are TRBV30 and TRBJ1-4; the D is unclear. V lost 0 bases, J lost 8 bases, and 7 bases lay in between. This CDR3 contains 12 residues. Germline CDR1 and CDR2: GTSNPN and SVGIG (reference sequence). In DNA, the CDR3 is TGTGCCTGGAGTGTACGCCCCGAAAAACTGTTTTTT. Protein product: CAWSVRPEKLFF.

The CDR3 sequence: CASRQWTSGTNEQYV. The CDR3 DNA is TGTGCCAGCAGGCAATGGACTAGCGGGACCAACGAGCAGTACGTC. The chain uses TRBV6-6 and TRBJ2-7, with TRBD2 matching 12 bases. Germline CDR1 MNHNY, CDR2 SVGAGI (reference sequence). J was trimmed by 5 bases and V by 6 bases; bases with no gene match: 8. There are 15 residues in the CDR3.

This clone was found a few times. The CDR3 sequence: CASSIARQGGYNEQFF. The CDR3 DNA reads TGTGCCAGTAGTATAGCGCGGCAGGGGGGCTACAATGAGCAGTTCTTC. V gene TRBV19 combines with J gene TRBJ2-1; D perhaps matches TRBD1 (7 bases). From germline, CDR1 is LNHDA and CDR2 SQIVND (reference sequence). The V end was cut by 1 base, the J end by 3 bases, with 13 bases between. This CDR3 spans 16 amino acids.

The chain recombines TRBV15 with TRBJ2-5, with 10 bases fitting TRBD1. CDR3 length: 15 residues. CDR1 LNHNV and CDR2 YYDKDF come from the germline V gene (reference sequence). V trimming: 5 bases; J trimming: 2 bases; junction bases outside the gene matches: 5. The CDR3 DNA sequence: TGTGCCACCAGCGCGAGGACAGGGGGACAAGAGACCCAGTACTTC. Translating gives CATSARTGGQETQYF.

This clone has just a few counts. The chain combines TRBV14 with TRBJ1-1; D possibly corresponds to TRBD1 (5 bases). This CDR3 region has 14 residues. Between the trimmed V and J ends, which lost 9 bases and 1 base, there was a span of 15 bases. The germline V gene has CDR1 SGHDN and CDR2 FVKESK. CDR3 in amino acids: CASSRRTRNTEAFF. DNA of the CDR3: TGTGCCAGTAGTCGGCGGACAAGGAACACTGAAGCTTTCTTT.

This chain uses TRBV13 with TRBJ2-7; D is unresolved. The CDR3 has 14 amino acids. Trimming shortened V by 9 bases and J by 5 bases, and 20 bases separated the two germline ends. The germline V gene encodes CDR1 PRHDT and CDR2 FYEKMQ (reference sequence). The DNA for the CDR3 is TGTGCCAGTGAAAAGAGATCCGGACCTGACGAGCAGTACTTC. Translated, it gives CASEKRSGPDEQYF.

The CDR3 is CASRHPIVQETQYF. The CDR3 DNA is TGTGCCAGCAGGCACCCAATTGTCCAAGAGACCCAGTACTTC. J is TRBJ2-5 and V is TRBV11-2; D remains ambiguous. V was clipped by 6 bases and J by 1 base, with 12 bases between them. CDR3 length: 14 amino acids. Germline lookup yields CDR1 SGHAT and CDR2 FQNNGV.

This clone has only a few counts. The CDR3 sequence is CAISDYPGEQYF. Here the CDR3 DNA reads TGTGCCATCAGTGACTATCCCGGAGAGCAGTACTTC. The gene calls are TRBV10-3 and TRBJ2-7; no clear D gene. Germline V gene lookup returns CDR1 ENHRY and CDR2 SYGVKD. Between the trimmed V and J ends, which lost 3 bases and 7 bases, there was a span of 10 bases. This CDR3 is 12 amino acids long.

V gene TRBV19 combines with J gene TRBJ2-1; D ambiguous. CDR1 is LNHDA, CDR2 SQIVND, per germline (reference sequence). The CDR3 is 9 residues long. Trimming removed 9 bases at V and 11 bases at J, with 8 bases between. The CDR3 is CASSGKQFF. The CDR3 bases are TGTGCCAGCTCCGGTAAGCAGTTCTTC.